This record covers a single TCR beta chain. The antigen remains unidentified. This record belongs to a study of OX40 agonist ivuxolimab in advanced cancers. Study conclusions and caveats: In the 0.1 to 3.0 mg/kg range, CD4+ and CD8+ blood T cells had expanded clonally by week 6.

The investigators sampled blood at baseline, at cycle 4 day 1, and at cycle 7 day 1. Trimming cost V 2 bases and J 7 bases; bases outside gene matches: 6. Germline CDR1 MNHEY, CDR2 SVGAGI. This CDR3 region has 15 residues. Profiling relied on immunoSEQ multiplex PCR, and the TCRdb table lists in-frame clones only, not all of them. In the table there are about 28,000 clones, 84% of which are singletons. Material: CD4+ or CD8+ T cells sorted from blood, obtained in a trial of the OX40 agonist ivuxolimab. The rearrangement joins TRBV6-5 to TRBJ2-1; TRBD2 aligns across 9 bases. This sequence originates from an adult with an advanced solid tumor such as melanoma, head and neck, liver or kidney cancer. The CDR3 sequence: CASSYLTSGPNEQFF. In DNA, the CDR3 is TGTGCCAGCAGTTACCTGACTAGCGGCCCAAATGAGCAGTTCTTC.